This passage covers 18 T cell receptor beta chains from one sample sequenced in a study of stem cell transplantation in POMP-related autoinflammatory disease. Findings of the study overall: Patients with PRAID showed a restricted number of unique TRB V-J gene pairings. Across all analyzed T-cell subsets, patients with PRAID tended toward reduced diversity and increased clonality.

The method was immunoSEQ multiplex PCR; TCRdb's version includes in-frame clones alone and lacks a portion of them. The data hold approximately 11,000 clones, with around 90% observed a single time. These TCRs are of unknown antigen specificity. The source was CD8+ T cells from PBMCs, collected before stem cell transplantation. The origin of the receptors is a human donor with POMP-related autoinflammation and immune dysregulation (PRAID).

J is TRBJ1-2 and V is TRBV4-1; no firm D call. Germline V lookup: CDR1 MGHRA, CDR2 YSYEKL. The CDR3 extends over 9 amino acids. The V end was cut by 10 bases, the J end by 7 bases, with 7 bases between. The chain's CDR3 is CATFSGYTF. The CDR3 DNA reads TGCGCCACGTTTAGTGGCTACACCTTC.

The V gene is TRBV7-8, the J gene TRBJ1-2, with TRBD1 identical over 8 bases. With V trimmed by 10 bases and J by 4 bases, 14 bases remained unmatched. Germline-derived CDR1 and CDR2 are SGHVS and FQNEAQ. The CDR3 is 15 amino acids. In DNA form, the CDR3 reads TGTGCCACAGGGGACAGGATCTTGGACGCCTATGGCTACACCTTC. This encodes CATGDRILDAYGYTF.

V is TRBV19 and J is TRBJ1-4; no clear D gene. Germline assignment: CDR1 LNHDA and CDR2 SQIVND (reference sequence). The length of the CDR3 is 15 residues. V was clipped by 3 bases and J by 7 bases, with 15 bases between them. Here the CDR3 reads CASSIYTGEGEKLFF. As DNA, the CDR3 is TGTGCCAGTAGTATCTATACCGGGGAGGGTGAAAAACTGTTTTTT.

The chain employs TRBV10-3 and TRBJ2-3; 8 bases agree with TRBD2. The V gene end was trimmed by 6 bases and the J gene end by 2 bases; junction bases not matched to a gene: 16. The V gene's germline CDR1 is ENHRY and CDR2 SYGVKD. The CDR3 covers 18 residues. The CDR3: CAISSTEGAGAFTDTQYF. The CDR3 DNA reads TGTGCCATCAGCTCCACGGAGGGAGCGGGGGCCTTCACAGATACGCAGTATTTT.

The gene calls are TRBV9 and TRBJ2-1; TRBD2 matches 7 bases. CDR3 length equals 14 residues. Germline CDR1 reads SGDLS; CDR2 reads YYNGEE. Germline trimming cut 3 bases from V and 3 bases from J; bases unmatched to any gene: 3. The CDR3 nucleotides read TGTGCCAGCAGCGCGAGCGGGGACTACAATGAGCAGTTCTTC. Amino acids: CASSASGDYNEQFF. The whole variable domain, filled in from reference TRBV9 and TRBJ2-1, reads DSGVTQTPKHLITATGQRVTLRCSPRSGDLSVYWYQQSLDQGLQFLIQYYNGEERAKGNILERFSAQQFPDLHSELNLSSLELGDSALYFCASSASGDYNEQFFGPGTRLTVL.

The chain combines TRBV29-1 with TRBJ2-5, with D unresolved. The germline V and J ends were trimmed by 7 bases and 0 bases, with 9 bases remaining between them. The CDR3 length is 12 residues. Germline-derived CDR1 and CDR2 are SQVTM and ANQGSEA. In DNA, the CDR3 is TGCAGCGCCGAAGGAAACCAAGAGACCCAGTACTTC. As protein: CSAEGNQETQYF.

CDR3 nucleotides: TGTGCCAGCTTGGACAGTATCTCCGAGCAGTACTTC. Its protein is CASLDSISEQYF. The J gene is TRBJ2-7, the V gene TRBV5-6; D is possibly TRBD1 (6 bases). The CDR3 sequence is 12 residues long. Germline CDR1 and CDR2: SGHDT and YYEEEE. The V end lost 7 bases, the J end lost 6 bases, and 14 bases lay between the germline ends.

The chain joins TRBV27 to TRBJ2-5, with 8 bases fitting TRBD2. Unmatched junction bases numbered 9, after V lost 5 bases and J lost 4 bases. From germline, CDR1 is MNHEY and CDR2 SMNVEV (reference sequence). The CDR3 extends over 15 amino acids. CDR3 sequence (DNA): TGTGCCAGCAGTCCTCCGGCGGGAGGCAGAGAGACCCAGTACTTC. It is translated as CASSPPAGGRETQYF.

This clone was found a few times. This rearrangement joins TRBV14 to TRBJ1-2; maybe TRBD1 (5 bases). With 5 bases removed from V and 4 bases from J, the gap between germline ends came to 8 bases. The CDR3 contains 12 residues. Germline CDR1 is SGHDN and CDR2 is FVKESK. CDR3 DNA sequence: TGTGCCAGCAGCGGGACCGTCTATGGCTACACCTTC. It translates to CASSGTVYGYTF.

V usage is TRBV9 and J usage is TRBJ2-3; D possibly corresponds to TRBD1 (5 bases). The CDR3 is 17 residues long. Germline loops: CDR1 SGDLS, CDR2 YYNGEE. Trimming stripped 3 bases from V and 3 bases from J, with 20 bases between. CDR3 residues: CASSETTTVLPTDTQYF. CDR3 nucleotides: TGTGCCAGCAGCGAAACGACGACAGTTCTACCTACAGATACGCAGTATTTT. The full variable domain, its missing parts supplied by reference TRBV9 and TRBJ2-3, is DSGVTQTPKHLITATGQRVTLRCSPRSGDLSVYWYQQSLDQGLQFLIQYYNGEERAKGNILERFSAQQFPDLHSELNLSSLELGDSALYFCASSETTTVLPTDTQYFGPGTRLTVL.

The rearrangement uses TRBV29-1 and TRBJ1-1; a weak D match, TRBD1 (5 bases). CDR1 SQVTM and CDR2 ANQGSEA come from the germline V gene. The CDR3 contains 11 residues. Trimming left V 4 bases short and J 4 bases short, with 7 bases between. CDR3 coding DNA: TGCAGCGTTGGGAGGGGCACTGAAGCTTTCTTT. It is translated as CSVGRGTEAFF.

The rearrangement joins TRBV29-1 to TRBJ2-7, with D possibly being TRBD2 (6 bases). From germline, CDR1 is SQVTM and CDR2 ANQGSEA. The CDR3 consists of 17 residues. Trimming removed 6 bases from V and 4 bases from J, with 28 bases in between. The CDR3 sequence is CSVGTRTKRSPSYEQYF. CDR3 bases: TGCAGCGTAGGAACCCGGACTAAACGATCTCCGTCGTACGAGCAGTACTTC.

The chain joins TRBV6-5 to TRBJ2-3; 7 bases are a match to TRBD2. Germline CDR1 reads MNHEY; CDR2 reads SVGAGI. The CDR3 spans 15 residues. V lost 3 bases and J lost 2; bases outside the gene matches: 5. CDR3 nucleotide sequence: TGTGCCAGCAGTTATCCTAGCGGAGTCACAGATACGCAGTATTTT. Residues: CASSYPSGVTDTQYF.

The rearrangement links TRBV28 to TRBJ1-5, with D uncertain. CDR3 length: 15 residues. V was cut by 6 bases and J by 0 bases, with 12 bases left in between. CDR1 and CDR2 from the germline V gene are MDHEN and SYDVKM. The CDR3 reads CASSPGPYSNQPQHF. DNA of the CDR3: TGTGCCAGCAGCCCCGGGCCTTATAGCAATCAGCCCCAGCATTTT.

The chain links TRBV6-5 to TRBJ1-1; the D is unclear. Deletions cut 2 bases from V and 5 bases from J, with 15 bases between. Germline CDR1 is MNHEY and CDR2 is SVGAGI. This CDR3 comprises 15 residues. The chain's CDR3 is CASSYPSGRTTEAFF. The CDR3 DNA follows: TGTGCCAGCAGTTACCCCTCGGGCCGGACTACTGAAGCTTTCTTT.

The rearrangement links TRBV9 to TRBJ1-2; no reliable D call. The CDR3 runs 13 residues. The germline V and J ends were trimmed by 0 bases and 1 base, with 4 bases remaining between them. The germline gives CDR1 SGDLS, CDR2 YYNGEE. The CDR3 nucleotides are TGTGCCAGCAGCGTAGTTGATAACTATGGCTACACCTTC. This codes for CASSVVDNYGYTF.

This clone is a singleton in its sample. The chain is built from TRBV9 and TRBJ1-3, with 7 bases fitting TRBD1. V shed 2 bases, J shed 3 bases, and the junction held 11 bases outside the gene matches. Germline V gives CDR1 SGDLS, CDR2 YYNGEE. The CDR3 contains 17 residues. The CDR3 bases are TGTGCCAGCAGCGTTAATAGTGTGAGGACAGGTGGAAACACCATATATTTT. Encoded protein: CASSVNSVRTGGNTIYF.

CDR3 region: CASIETGWGIGEAFF. CDR3 nucleotide sequence: TGTGCCAGTATAGAGACAGGTTGGGGGATCGGTGAAGCTTTCTTT. V and J are TRBV19 and TRBJ1-1; the D gene is possibly TRBD1 (6 bases). Trimming left V 7 bases short and J 7 bases short, with 22 bases between. The CDR3 runs to 15 residues. Per germline, CDR1 LNHDA and CDR2 SQIVND (reference sequence).